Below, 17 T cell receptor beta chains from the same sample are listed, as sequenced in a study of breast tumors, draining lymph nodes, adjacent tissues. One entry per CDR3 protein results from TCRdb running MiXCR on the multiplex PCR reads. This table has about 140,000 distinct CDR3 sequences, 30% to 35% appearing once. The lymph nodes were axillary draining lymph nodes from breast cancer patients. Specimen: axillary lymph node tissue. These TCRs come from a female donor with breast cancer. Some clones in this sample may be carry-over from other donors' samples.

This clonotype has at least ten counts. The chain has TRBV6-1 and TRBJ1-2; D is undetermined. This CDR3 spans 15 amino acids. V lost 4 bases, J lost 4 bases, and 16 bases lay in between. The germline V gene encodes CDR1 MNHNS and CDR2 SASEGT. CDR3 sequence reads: CASSGGLRVVYGYTF. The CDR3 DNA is TGTGCCAGCAGTGGTGGACTTAGAGTCGTCTATGGCTACACCTTC.

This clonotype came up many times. CDR3 bases: TGTGCCAGCAGCTTAGAGAGGGACCAGCCCCAGCATTTT. Residues: CASSLERDQPQHF. The V call is TRBV7-8, the J call TRBJ1-5; D might be TRBD1 (5 bases). From germline, CDR1 is SGHVS and CDR2 FQNEAQ. The CDR3 runs to 13 residues. V was shortened by 1 base and J by 7 bases, with 8 bases between the two germline ends.

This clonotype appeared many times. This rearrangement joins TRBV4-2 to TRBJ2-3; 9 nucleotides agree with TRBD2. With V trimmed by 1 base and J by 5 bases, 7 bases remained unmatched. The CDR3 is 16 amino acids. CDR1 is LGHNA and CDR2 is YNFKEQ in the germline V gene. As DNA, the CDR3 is TGTGCCAGCAGCCAAGGCGTAGCGGGGGTTGAAGATACGCAGTATTTT. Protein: CASSQGVAGVEDTQYF.

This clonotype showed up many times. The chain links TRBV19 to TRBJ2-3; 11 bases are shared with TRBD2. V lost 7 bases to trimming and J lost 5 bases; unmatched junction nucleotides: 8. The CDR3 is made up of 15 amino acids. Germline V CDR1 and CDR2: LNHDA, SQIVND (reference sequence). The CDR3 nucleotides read TGTGCCAGTACCGAAACTAGCGGGGGTGGAGATACGCAGTATTTT. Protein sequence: CASTETSGGGDTQYF.

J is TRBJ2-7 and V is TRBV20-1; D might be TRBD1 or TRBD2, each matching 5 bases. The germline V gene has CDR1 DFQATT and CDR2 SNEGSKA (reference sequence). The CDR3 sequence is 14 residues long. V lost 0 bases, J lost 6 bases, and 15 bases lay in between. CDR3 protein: CSARDGDGASEQYF. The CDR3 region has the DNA TGCAGTGCTAGAGATGGGGACGGGGCCTCCGAGCAGTACTTC.

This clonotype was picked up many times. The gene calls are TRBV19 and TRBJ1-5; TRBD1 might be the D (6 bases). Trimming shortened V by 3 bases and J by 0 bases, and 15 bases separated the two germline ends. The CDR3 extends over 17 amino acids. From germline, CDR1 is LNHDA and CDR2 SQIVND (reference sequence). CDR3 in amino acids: CASSIRFTGNSNQPQHF. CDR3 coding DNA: TGTGCCAGTAGTATTCGGTTTACAGGGAATAGCAATCAGCCCCAGCATTTT.

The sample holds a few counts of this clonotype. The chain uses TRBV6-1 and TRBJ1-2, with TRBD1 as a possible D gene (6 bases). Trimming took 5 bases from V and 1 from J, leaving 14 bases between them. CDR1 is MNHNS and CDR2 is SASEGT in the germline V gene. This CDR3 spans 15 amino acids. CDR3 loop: CASSLVAGVNYGYTF. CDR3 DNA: TGTGCCAGCAGTCTCGTCGCAGGGGTTAACTATGGCTACACCTTC.

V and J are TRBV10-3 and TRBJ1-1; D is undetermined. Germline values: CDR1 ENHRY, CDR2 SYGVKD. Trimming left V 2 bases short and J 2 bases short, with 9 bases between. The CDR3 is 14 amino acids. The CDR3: CAISENRLNTEAFF. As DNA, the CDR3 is TGTGCCATCAGTGAGAACAGATTAAACACTGAAGCTTTCTTT.

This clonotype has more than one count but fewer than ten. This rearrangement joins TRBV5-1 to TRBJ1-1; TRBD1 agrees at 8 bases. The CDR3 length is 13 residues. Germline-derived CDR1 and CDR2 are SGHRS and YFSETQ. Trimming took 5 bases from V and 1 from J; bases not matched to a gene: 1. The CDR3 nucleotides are TGCGCCAGCAGAGGGACAGGGAACACTGAAGCTTTCTTT. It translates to CASRGTGNTEAFF. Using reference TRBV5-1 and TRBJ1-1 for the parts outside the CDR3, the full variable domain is KAGVTQTPRYLIKTRGQQVTLSCSPISGHRSVSWYQQTPGQGLQFLFEYFSETQRNKGNFPGRFSGRQFSNSRSEMNVSTLELGDSALYLCASRGTGNTEAFFGQGTRLTVV.

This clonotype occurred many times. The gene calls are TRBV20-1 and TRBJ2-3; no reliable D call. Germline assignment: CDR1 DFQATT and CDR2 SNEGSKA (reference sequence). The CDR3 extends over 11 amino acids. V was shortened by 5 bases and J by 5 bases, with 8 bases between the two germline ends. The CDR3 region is CSAWRQDTQYF. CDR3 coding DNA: TGCAGTGCTTGGCGGCAAGATACGCAGTATTTT.

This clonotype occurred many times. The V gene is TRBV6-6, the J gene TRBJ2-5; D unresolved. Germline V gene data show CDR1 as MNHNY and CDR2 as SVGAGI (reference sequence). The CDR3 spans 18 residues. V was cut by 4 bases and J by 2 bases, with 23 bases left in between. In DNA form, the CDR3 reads TGTGCCAGCAGTTTAATAGGGAACAGAAGAACTTTTCAAGAGACCCAGTACTTC. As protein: CASSLIGNRRTFQETQYF.

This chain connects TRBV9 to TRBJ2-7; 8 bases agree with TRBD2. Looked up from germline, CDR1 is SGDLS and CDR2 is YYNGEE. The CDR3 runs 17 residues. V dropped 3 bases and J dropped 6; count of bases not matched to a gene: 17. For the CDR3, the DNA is TGTGCCAGCAGCGCCCGGGGTAGCGGGAAAGGGGTAGGCGAGCAGTACGTC. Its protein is CASSARGSGKGVGEQYV.

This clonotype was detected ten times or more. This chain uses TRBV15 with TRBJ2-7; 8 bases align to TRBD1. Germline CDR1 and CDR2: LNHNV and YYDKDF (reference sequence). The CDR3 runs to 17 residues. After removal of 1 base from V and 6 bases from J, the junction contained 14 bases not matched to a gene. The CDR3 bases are TGTGCCACCAGCAGAGGGGGAATGGGGACAGGATCCGGCGAGCAGTACGTC. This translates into CATSRGGMGTGSGEQYV.

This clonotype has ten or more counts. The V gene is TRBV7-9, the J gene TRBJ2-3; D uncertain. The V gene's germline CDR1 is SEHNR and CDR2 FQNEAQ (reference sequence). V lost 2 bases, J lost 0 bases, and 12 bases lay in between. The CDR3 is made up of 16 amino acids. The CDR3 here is CASSLYSGASTDTQYF. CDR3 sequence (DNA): TGTGCCAGCAGCTTATATTCGGGCGCTAGCACAGATACGCAGTATTTT.

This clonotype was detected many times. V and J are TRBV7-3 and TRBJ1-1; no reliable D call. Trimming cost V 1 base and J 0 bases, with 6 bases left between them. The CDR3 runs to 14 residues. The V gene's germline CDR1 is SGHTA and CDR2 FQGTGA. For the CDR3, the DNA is TGTGCCAGCAGCTTAATCCAAGTGAACACTGAAGCTTTCTTT. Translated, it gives CASSLIQVNTEAFF.

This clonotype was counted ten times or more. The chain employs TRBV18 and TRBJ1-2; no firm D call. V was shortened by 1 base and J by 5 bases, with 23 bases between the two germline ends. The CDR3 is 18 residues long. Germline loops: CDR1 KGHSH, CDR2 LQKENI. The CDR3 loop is CASSPQSADRHGGYGYTF. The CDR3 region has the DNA TGTGCCAGCTCACCACAGTCAGCAGACCGTCACGGAGGGTATGGCTACACCTTC.

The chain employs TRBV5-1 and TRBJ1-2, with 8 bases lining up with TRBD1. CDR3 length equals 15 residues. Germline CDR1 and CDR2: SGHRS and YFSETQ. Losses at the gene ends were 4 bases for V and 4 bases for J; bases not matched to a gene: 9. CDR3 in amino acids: CASSTGQGQTYGYTF. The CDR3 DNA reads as TGCGCCAGCAGCACCGGACAGGGACAGACCTATGGCTACACCTTC.